A selection of T cell receptor beta chains follows, all from one sample in a study of blood T cells in healthy people across ages. Using its own MiXCR run on the 5' RACE reads, TCRdb lists one record per CDR3 protein. The sample lists 1 million or so distinct CDR3 sequences; around 25% were seen once. This same sample was also part of a study on T cells of mothers and their children.

Material: blood. The source is a girl under 10 years old in good health. Both conserved end residues are part of each CDR3. Fields, in order: J gene, clone size, V gene, D gene, CDR3 protein, CDR3 DNA. The D gene is left open where the match is weak. For some rows the clone size is stated as once, few or many, or as a class when expanded; others skip it.

TRBJ1-2 . TRBV5-1 . CASSVGDGNYGYTF TGCGCCAGCAGCGTGGGAGATGGGAACTATGGCTACACCTTC
TRBJ2-1 few TRBV15 . CATSRDRAGTYNEQFF TGTGCCACCAGCAGAGATCGGGCAGGGACCTACAATGAGCAGTTCTTC
TRBJ2-1 . TRBV4-1 . CASSQVELIRGEQFF TGCGCCAGCAGCCAAGTCGAACTAATACGGGGTGAGCAGTTCTTC
TRBJ2-7 . TRBV12-3/TRBV12-4 TRBD1 CASSPTGNNEQYF TGTGCCAGCAGTCCGACAGGGAACAACGAGCAGTACTTC
TRBJ2-3 . TRBV7-2 . CASSLRRPAGADTQYF TGTGCCAGCAGCTTACGACGGCCCGCCGGGGCAGATACGCAGTATTTT
TRBJ1-4 . TRBV5-8 . CASSFWRGSTNEKLFF .
TRBJ2-5 . TRBV5-1 TRBD2 CASSPELAGEVETQYF TGCGCCAGCAGCCCTGAGCTAGCGGGAGAGGTGGAGACCCAGTACTTC
TRBJ2-4 . TRBV3-1 . CASSHGTAGNNIQYF TGTGCCAGCAGCCACGGGACGGCTGGGAATAACATTCAGTACTTC
TRBJ2-5 . TRBV20-1 . CSASGDSRTETQYF TGCAGTGCTAGCGGGGACTCCAGGACAGAGACCCAGTACTTC
TRBJ2-1 . TRBV2 . CASSALSNTGFRRDNEQFF TGTGCCAGCAGTGCATTGTCCAACACAGGCTTTAGGCGGGACAATGAGCAGTTCTTC
TRBJ1-5 . TRBV6-1 . CASTDKGTGTNQPQHF TGTGCCAGCACCGATAAGGGTACAGGGACGAATCAGCCCCAGCATTTT
TRBJ2-1 . TRBV6-1 . CASSRASADYNEQFF TGTGCCAGCAGTCGAGCTAGCGCCGACTACAATGAGCAGTTCTTC
TRBJ2-7 . TRBV6-6 . CASTGATYEQYF TGTGCCAGCACCGGAGCGACCTACGAGCAGTACTTC
TRBJ2-4 . TRBV28 . CASRIPGAKNIQYF TGTGCCAGCAGGATACCAGGGGCCAAAAACATTCAGTACTTC
TRBJ2-7 . TRBV9 . CASSYTGSPGSYEQYF TGTGCCAGCAGCTATACCGGGAGCCCAGGCTCCTACGAGCAGTACTTC
TRBJ2-5 . TRBV5-6 TRBD1 CASGGQGQETQYF TGTGCCAGCGGGGGACAGGGCCAAGAGACCCAGTACTTC
TRBJ2-7 . TRBV6-5 . CASSYDGGRREQYF TGTGCCAGCAGTTACGACGGGGGACGGCGCGAGCAGTACTTC
TRBJ1-1 . TRBV4-2 . CASSQKGVMAEAFF TGTGCCAGCAGCCAAAAAGGGGTGATGGCTGAAGCTTTCTTT
TRBJ2-7 . TRBV4-2 . CASSQEGHEQYF TGTGCCAGCAGCCAAGAGGGCCACGAGCAGTACTTC
TRBJ2-1 . TRBV20-1 . CSARDIGGASYNEQFF TGCAGTGCTAGAGATATTGGGGGGGCCTCCTACAATGAGCAGTTCTTC
TRBJ2-1 few TRBV11-2 TRBD2 CASSLAISGGAREQFF TGTGCCAGCAGCTTAGCCATTAGCGGGGGGGCCCGGGAGCAGTTCTTC
TRBJ1-1 . TRBV20-1 . CSAQNGGNTEAFF TGCAGTGCCCAAAACGGGGGGAACACTGAAGCTTTCTTT
TRBJ2-7 few TRBV5-1 TRBD2 CASSLAQAGIYEQYF TGCGCCAGCAGCTTGGCCCAAGCGGGGATCTACGAGCAGTACTTC
TRBJ2-7 . TRBV4-3 . CASSQDYRSSYYEQYF TGCGCCAGCAGCCAAGATTACAGGTCCTCCTATTACGAGCAGTACTTC
TRBJ1-1 few TRBV28 . CASSAFDTEAFF TGTGCCAGCAGCGCCTTTGACACTGAAGCTTTCTTT
TRBJ2-7 few TRBV27 . CASSFSVLGAGEQYF TGTGCCAGCAGTTTTTCCGTGTTGGGCGCGGGCGAGCAGTACTTC
TRBJ2-7 . TRBV4-3 . CASSQGGWGYEQYF TGCGCCAGCAGCCAAGGGGGTTGGGGATACGAGCAGTACTTC
TRBJ2-7 . TRBV6-2/TRBV6-3 . CASSWAGQSYEQYF TGTGCCAGCAGTTGGGCGGGACAGTCCTACGAGCAGTACTTC
TRBJ2-1 . TRBV15 . CATSREVTAALLDEQFF TGTGCCACCAGCAGAGAAGTAACGGCTGCCCTTTTGGATGAGCAGTTCTTC
TRBJ2-5 few TRBV4-1 . CASSQVNGPQETQYF TGCGCCAGCAGCCAAGTTAACGGGCCCCAAGAGACCCAGTACTTC
TRBJ2-1 . TRBV28 . CASSKRLYNEQFF TGTGCCAGCAGTAAGCGGCTTTACAATGAGCAGTTCTTC
TRBJ2-5 . TRBV12-3/TRBV12-4 . CASSADLSGETQYF TGTGCCAGCAGTGCGGACCTCTCAGGAGAGACCCAGTACTTC
TRBJ1-2 . TRBV7-9 . CASSLAPGEYYGYTF TGTGCCAGCAGCTTAGCGCCGGGGGAATACTATGGCTACACCTTC
TRBJ1-1 . TRBV13 . CASSDQGNTEAFF TGTGCCAGCAGCGACCAGGGGAACACTGAAGCTTTCTTT
TRBJ1-4 . TRBV7-8 . CASSPEHDGGPTNEKLFF TGTGCCAGCAGCCCAGAACACGACGGGGGGCCAACTAATGAAAAACTGTTTTTT
TRBJ1-6 few TRBV2 TRBD1 CASSHSQGQAGSSPLHF TGTGCCAGCAGCCACAGTCAGGGACAGGCTGGGAGTTCACCCCTCCACTTT
TRBJ1-1 . TRBV19 . CASSIRRAWTPAFF TGTGCCAGTAGTATCAGGCGGGCTTGGACACCGGCGTTCTTT
TRBJ2-7 . TRBV12-3/TRBV12-4 . CASTFQGGYEQYF TGTGCCAGTACGTTCCAAGGGGGCTACGAGCAGTACTTC
TRBJ2-1 many TRBV9 . CASSVWDRSYNEQFF TGTGCCAGCAGCGTTTGGGATAGGTCCTACAATGAGCAGTTCTTC
TRBJ2-4 . TRBV7-9 . CASSPPPGEAKNIQYF TGTGCCAGCAGCCCCCCCCCGGGGGAAGCCAAAAACATTCAGTACTTC
TRBJ2-3 few TRBV29-1 . CSVERGVQPTDTQYF TGCAGCGTTGAAAGGGGGGTACAACCCACAGATACGCAGTATTTT
TRBJ2-2 once TRBV5-1 . CASSLVLNPPGELFF TGCGCCAGCAGCTTGGTATTAAATCCACCCGGGGAGCTGTTTTTT
TRBJ2-3 once TRBV7-2 TRBD2 CASSLQLAPTTDTQYF TGTGCCAGCAGTTTACAACTAGCGCCAACCACAGATACGCAGTATTTT
TRBJ2-1 . TRBV13 . CASSQTNGVYNEQFF TGTGCCAGCAGCCAGACTAACGGGGTCTACAATGAGCAGTTCTTC
TRBJ2-7 few TRBV5-1 . CASRGSNYEQYF TGCGCCAGCAGAGGGTCCAATTACGAGCAGTACTTC
TRBJ2-5 . TRBV5-1 TRBD1 CASSSGQLAPETQYF TGCGCCAGCAGCTCGGGACAGCTGGCGCCAGAGACCCAGTACTTC
TRBJ2-4 few TRBV29-1 TRBD1 CSVRTGGQNIQYF TGCAGCGTTAGGACAGGGGGCCAGAACATTCAGTACTTC
TRBJ2-3 . TRBV7-9 TRBD1 CASSQRQGKTDTQYF TGTGCCAGCAGCCAAAGACAGGGGAAGACAGATACGCAGTATTTT
TRBJ2-1 few TRBV5-1 . CASSWAMEGNEQFF TGCGCCAGCAGCTGGGCGATGGAAGGGAATGAGCAGTTCTTC
TRBJ1-1 . TRBV2 . CASSGQRMNTEAFF TGTGCCAGCAGTGGTCAGAGAATGAACACTGAAGCTTTCTTT
TRBJ2-7 . TRBV29-1 . CSVLGPYEQYF TGCAGCGTCTTGGGACCCTACGAGCAGTACTTC
TRBJ2-7 . TRBV7-2 . CASSLRAWATEYEQYF TGTGCCAGCAGCTTACGTGCCTGGGCCACCGAATACGAGCAGTACTTC
TRBJ2-7 many TRBV6-5 . CASSYSGNSYEQYF TGTGCCAGCAGTTACTCAGGGAACTCCTACGAGCAGTACTTC
TRBJ2-1 few TRBV5-1 . CASSSAQGPKEQFF TGCGCCAGCAGCTCCGCCCAGGGGCCCAAGGAGCAGTTCTTC
TRBJ1-3 few TRBV24-1 . CASSSGDSGNTIYF TGTGCCAGCAGTTCGGGGGACTCTGGAAACACCATATATTTT